This section outlines one T cell receptor beta chain sequence together with its context. This clonotype was recorded many times. It has no known antigen specificity. No much larger clone exists at a distance of one base, and base qualities are not known. This beta chain turned up in a library designed for alpha chains; as an off-target read, its abundance says little. These data originate in a study of spatial heterogeneity in lung cancer (dated by TCRdb to about 2019). About the study as a whole: More beta-chain than alpha-chain transcripts were consistently detected, likely reflecting higher beta-chain transcript abundance. In the raw uncorrected reads, each unique combination of TCR and UMI appeared on average more than ten times. The study quantitatively compared TCR alpha and beta repertoires across multiple tumor regions, matched nontumor lung and blood in non-small cell lung cancer. Nonsynonymous mutation counts, determined by whole-exome sequencing of tumor tissue, were related to features of the TCR repertoire. Both alpha and beta chains were TCR-sequenced in 210 or so tumor regions, around 64 matched nontumor lung samples and around 50 PBMC samples obtained at surgery.

In light of the paper, this sample's time point label describes: sample taken at primary tumor resection. Whole RNA extracted from tumor and nontumor lung tissue, or from cryopreserved PBMC samples, was used for TCR sequencing without cell sorting. The donors were about 65 patients from the lung TRACERx cohort who had early-stage, untreated non-small cell lung cancer. Patients were selected for TCR sequencing only if sufficient RNA was available from at least two tumor regions. Tumor and adjacent nontumor lung specimens were reviewed by a lung pathologist before selection. The library was made by 5' RACE. Sequencing used a NextSeq 500. The TCR library protocol attached a unique molecular identifier to each TCR cDNA molecule to allow correction of PCR and sequencing errors. The original methods were these. TCR identification, UMI-based error correction and CDR3 extraction were all carried out with Decombinator tools. TCRs above a frequency of 2 per 1,000, corresponding to the top 1% of the tumor frequency distribution, were defined as expanded. Rényi diversity was computed with the R vegan package after subsampling each repertoire 100 times to 5,000 TCRs. CDR3 similarity networks were constructed using string-kernel similarity of amino acid triplets, with links drawn between CDR3s whose pairwise similarity was above 0.82. TCRdb passed the public sequencing reads through fastp at Q25 and MiXCR, retaining productive beta sequences. Rows merge per CDR3 protein into single entries with the most common DNA and genes. TCRdb assigned the V and J calls; the authors' analysis was not used. This sample lists about 2,600 distinct CDR3 sequences; approximately 4% were detected once. The top ten constitute 25% to 35% of the sample.

Overall study outcomes, separate from this receptor: Additional single-cell paired TCR alpha and beta sequencing was considered necessary to confirm, at a functional level, the hypothesis that regional TCRs recognize regional mutations.

This clonotype originated in a female donor with early-stage non-small cell lung cancer. Sequences were derived from normal lung tissue next to the tumor, sampled at surgery.

This receptor carries the CDR3 CASQRPAGGAEGELFF. Read as DNA, the sequence is TGTGCCAGCCAAAGGCCGGCAGGGGGCGCGGAAGGGGAGCTGTTTTTT. The receptor chain draws on TRBV11-3 and TRBJ2-2, and 8 bases in between align with TRBD1. As encoded in the germline V gene, CDR1 is SGHNT while CDR2 is YENEEA. Including the terminal cysteine and phenylalanine, the CDR3 comprises 16 residues. The kept DNA is CDR3 alone, 48 bases in frame from the first base. V has 8 bases trimmed and J has 8 bases trimmed; junction bases matching no gene number 16.